The 27 T cell receptor beta chains below all came from one sample that was sequenced in a study of beta chain features in type 1 diabetes. Of the isolated RNA, all was reverse transcribed, and so the sequenced material was expressed TCRB transcripts. Assay: immunoSEQ multiplex PCR; the TCRdb copy retains only in-frame clones and omits some. The data hold over 200,000 clones, with approximately 10% observed a single time. Findings of the study overall: All four CD4+ subsets from Type 1 diabetes patients carried moderately but significantly shorter TCRB CDR3s.

No antigens are known for them. The sequenced sample was naive CD4+ T cells from blood. These receptors were obtained from a man aged 30-40 years with type 1 diabetes.

This clone occurred once. The chain has TRBV19 and TRBJ1-1; D might be TRBD1 (6 bases). Germline lookup yields CDR1 LNHDA and CDR2 SQIVND (reference sequence). V lost 5 bases and J 5 bases, leaving 18 bases between the germline ends. The CDR3 is 15 amino acids. CDR3 in DNA: TGTGCCAGTAGTGGGTCCCGAGGGGGAGGGACTGAAGCTTTCTTT. It specifies CASSGSRGGGTEAFF.

The chain has TRBV6-5 and TRBJ2-5; D call uncertain. CDR3 length equals 12 residues. Deletions cut 6 bases from V and 2 bases from J, with 7 bases between. Per germline, CDR1 MNHEY and CDR2 SVGAGI. CDR3 residues: CASREAQETQYF. Here the CDR3 DNA reads TGTGCCAGCAGAGAAGCACAAGAGACCCAGTACTTC.

J is TRBJ2-5 and V is TRBV6-6; D is unresolved. The CDR3 loop spans 12 amino acids. CDR1 is MNHNY, CDR2 SVGAGI, per germline (reference sequence). Deletions cut 6 bases from V and 5 bases from J, with 10 bases between. The CDR3 bases are TGTGCCAGCAGAGCGCGGCAGGAGACCCAGTACTTC. It codes for CASRARQETQYF.

This clone was detected a few times. The chain couples TRBV7-9 to TRBJ1-5; TRBD1 agrees at 7 bases. From germline, CDR1 is SEHNR and CDR2 FQNEAQ (reference sequence). There are 16 residues in the CDR3. V shed 5 bases and J 2 bases; nucleotides not matched to a gene: 9. DNA for the CDR3: TGTGCCAGCAGCGGAACAGGGGTAGTGGGCAATCAGCCCCAGCATTTT. This translates into CASSGTGVVGNQPQHF.

The V gene is TRBV4-3, the J gene TRBJ2-3, with 7 bases fitting TRBD2. The CDR3 spans 13 residues. V trimming: 3 bases; J trimming: 5 bases; junction bases outside the gene matches: 2. Germline lookup yields CDR1 LGHNA and CDR2 YSLEER. The CDR3 region is CASSHGGGDTQYF. CDR3 in DNA: TGCGCCAGCAGCCATGGGGGGGGAGATACGCAGTATTTT.

The V call is TRBV10-3, the J call TRBJ1-5; D is uncertain. V shed 3 bases and J shed 9 bases, with 12 bases lying between them. The CDR3 is 13 residues long. Looked up from germline, CDR1 is ENHRY and CDR2 is SYGVKD. CDR3 sequence reads: CAISEAAAGPQHF. The DNA for the CDR3 is TGTGCCATCAGTGAAGCAGCAGCAGGGCCCCAGCATTTT.

In this sample, this clone turned up a few times. The genes are TRBV5-4 and TRBJ2-1, with a possible D match to TRBD1 (5 bases). The germline gives CDR1 SGHNT, CDR2 YYREEE (reference sequence). This CDR3 is 16 amino acids long. Trimming removed 0 bases at V and 2 bases at J, with 12 bases between. The CDR3 protein is CASSLESLRAYNEQFF. The CDR3 bases are TGTGCCAGCAGCTTGGAAAGTCTCAGGGCCTACAATGAGCAGTTCTTC.

This clone was counted only a few times. The chain is built from TRBV9 and TRBJ1-5; 9 bases agree with TRBD1. Germline CDR1 SGDLS, CDR2 YYNGEE. The J segment lost 6 bases and the V segment lost 3 bases, leaving 7 bases of the junction unmatched. This CDR3 is 15 amino acids long. In DNA form, the CDR3 reads TGTGCCAGCAGCGGACCCGGACAGGGGAGTCAGCCCCAGCATTTT. Its protein product is CASSGPGQGSQPQHF.

This clone was seen a handful of times. Distinct nucleotide sequences in the sample also encode this CDR3. The V call is TRBV5-1, the J call TRBJ2-7, with no clear D. Trimming removed 3 bases at V and 1 base at J, with 2 bases between. Germline CDR1 and CDR2: SGHRS and YFSETQ. CDR3 size: 11 residues. The CDR3 reads CASSSSYEQYF. As DNA, the CDR3 is TGCGCCAGCAGCTCTTCCTACGAGCAGTACTTC.

The chain couples TRBV30 to TRBJ2-5; maybe TRBD1 (6 bases). Germline CDR1 GTSNPN, CDR2 SVGIG (reference sequence). Deletions cut 4 bases from V and 4 bases from J, with 13 bases between. This CDR3 spans 13 amino acids. The CDR3 loop reads CAWNAGAGETQYF. CDR3 DNA sequence: TGTGCCTGGAATGCAGGGGCTGGAGAGACCCAGTACTTC.

This clone occurred a few times. V usage is TRBV6-5 and J usage is TRBJ2-3; D ambiguous. V lost 8 bases to trimming and J lost 0 bases, with 9 bases between them. The germline CDR1 and CDR2 sequences are MNHEY and SVGAGI. The CDR3 consists of 13 residues. CDR3 region: CASVPSSTDTQYF. CDR3 DNA sequence: TGTGCCAGCGTTCCGTCTAGCACAGATACGCAGTATTTT.

This clone appeared a few times. V gene TRBV15 combines with J gene TRBJ1-1; 7 bases are shared with TRBD1. The CDR3 runs 15 residues. J gave up 4 bases and V 0 bases, and 5 bases lay outside the gene matches. CDR1 LNHNV and CDR2 YYDKDF come from the germline V gene (reference sequence). This CDR3 is CATSRDKGASTEAFF. CDR3 nucleotide sequence: TGTGCCACCAGCAGAGATAAGGGGGCTAGCACTGAAGCTTTCTTT.

The V gene is TRBV9, the J gene TRBJ2-5, with TRBD2 identical over 10 bases. Germline values: CDR1 SGDLS, CDR2 YYNGEE. With V trimmed by 3 bases and J by 5 bases, 7 bases remained unmatched. The CDR3 is 15 residues long. CDR3 sequence: CASSAEAGGKETQYF. CDR3 nucleotides: TGTGCCAGCAGCGCAGAAGCGGGGGGGAAGGAGACCCAGTACTTC.

The V gene is TRBV29-1, the J gene TRBJ2-3; no clear D. This CDR3 comprises 12 residues. V dropped 0 bases and J dropped 4 bases, with 5 bases sitting between them. Germline CDR1 SQVTM, CDR2 ANQGSEA. The CDR3 is CSVEEDSDTQYF. CDR3 nucleotide sequence: TGCAGCGTTGAAGAAGACTCAGATACGCAGTATTTT.

CDR3 in DNA: TGCGCCAGCAGCTCGGTCCGGACAGACCTTAACAATGAGCAGTTCTTC. Its translation: CASSSVRTDLNNEQFF. The gene calls are TRBV5-1 and TRBJ2-1; possibly TRBD1 for D (6 bases). Trimming pared 3 bases from V and 5 bases from J, leaving 18 bases between. The CDR3 is 16 residues long. Looked up from germline, CDR1 is SGHRS and CDR2 is YFSETQ.

V gene TRBV6-5 combines with J gene TRBJ2-6, with TRBD1 as a possible D gene (5 bases). V lost 3 bases to trimming and J lost 2 bases, with 8 bases between them. The CDR3 totals 15 residues. Germline V gene lookup returns CDR1 MNHEY and CDR2 SVGAGI. The DNA of the CDR3 is TGTGCCAGCAGTTATGGGGCCCCTGGGGCCAACGTCCTGACTTTC. This codes for CASSYGAPGANVLTF.

This clone has only a few counts. The rearrangement joins TRBV19 to TRBJ1-1; TRBD1 matches at 12 bases. The CDR3 has 14 amino acids. V dropped 6 bases and J dropped 5; count of bases not matched to a gene: 4. Germline V gene data show CDR1 as LNHDA and CDR2 as SQIVND (reference sequence). The CDR3 region is CASRLGQGATEAFF. CDR3 DNA: TGTGCCAGTAGACTGGGACAGGGGGCGACTGAAGCTTTCTTT.

CDR3 bases: TGTGCCAGCTCGCCCTTCGCAGCGGGGGCCTACGAGCAGTACTTC. Amino acids: CASSPFAAGAYEQYF. The V and J genes are TRBV18 and TRBJ2-7; TRBD2 matches 8 bases. The V segment lost 6 bases and the J segment 2 bases; nucleotides outside the gene matches: 9. The CDR3 is 15 amino acids. Per the germline V gene, CDR1 is KGHSH and CDR2 is LQKENI.

The chain has TRBV19 and TRBJ2-3; 12 bases agree with TRBD2. Trimming removed 10 bases from V and 4 bases from J; junction bases left unmatched: 6. Germline V CDR1 and CDR2: LNHDA, SQIVND (reference sequence). This CDR3 is built from 14 residues. CDR3 sequence reads: CAIRRTSGADTQYF. The CDR3 DNA follows: TGTGCCATCCGACGGACTAGCGGGGCAGATACGCAGTATTTT.

The CDR3 nucleotides read TGTGCCAGCAGACCCCTAGCGGGGGAGAACAATGAGCAGTTCTTC. This sequence encodes CASRPLAGENNEQFF. The chain uses TRBV28 and TRBJ2-1, with 10 bases matching TRBD2. Germline V CDR1 and CDR2: MDHEN, SYDVKM. Trimming removed 6 bases from V and 5 bases from J; junction bases left unmatched: 7. CDR3 length: 15 amino acids.

This clone came up a few times. The rearrangement links TRBV2 to TRBJ1-1; D uncertain. Germline V gene data show CDR1 as SNHLY and CDR2 as FYNNEI. Trimming pared 2 bases from V and 1 base from J, leaving 5 bases between. This CDR3 comprises 13 residues. The CDR3 sequence: CASSELPNTEAFF. The CDR3, as DNA: TGTGCCAGCAGTGAACTCCCGAACACTGAAGCTTTCTTT.

The genes are TRBV7-9 and TRBJ1-6; D is uncertain. V was pared by 5 bases and J by 8 bases, with 7 bases between. This CDR3 comprises 12 residues. Per the germline V gene, CDR1 is SEHNR and CDR2 is FQNEAQ (reference sequence). Written as DNA, the CDR3 is TGTGCCAGCAGCCAAGGAGATTCACCCCTCCACTTT. Translating it yields CASSQGDSPLHF.

The V gene is TRBV5-4, the J gene TRBJ2-1; TRBD2 matches at 12 bases. The CDR3 has 16 residues. V was pared by 0 bases and J by 8 bases, with 6 bases of the junction left unmatched. Germline V gene sequence: CDR1 SGHNT, CDR2 YYREEE (reference sequence). The CDR3, as DNA: TGTGCCAGCAGCTTGGGGCTAGCGGGGGGGCCGGATGAGCAGTTCTTC. This translates into CASSLGLAGGPDEQFF.

Written as DNA, the CDR3 is TGCGCCAGCAGCCCCGGCTCTGGGGCCAACGTCCTGACTTTC. Its protein is CASSPGSGANVLTF. This chain uses TRBV5-1 with TRBJ2-6; D gene unclear. The germline CDR1 and CDR2 sequences are SGHRS and YFSETQ. This CDR3 spans 14 amino acids. Trimming stripped 4 bases from V and 0 bases from J, with 5 bases between. Looking up the rest from reference TRBV5-1 and TRBJ2-6 gives the full variable domain: KAGVTQTPRYLIKTRGQQVTLSCSPISGHRSVSWYQQTPGQGLQFLFEYFSETQRNKGNFPGRFSGRQFSNSRSEMNVSTLELGDSALYLCASSPGSGANVLTFGAGSRLTVL.

The DNA for the CDR3 is TGCAGCGTTGCCCAGGTCCTTGGCACTGAAGCTTTCTTT. Protein product: CSVAQVLGTEAFF. J is TRBJ1-1 and V is TRBV29-1; D is unclear. This CDR3 is built from 13 residues. V lost 4 bases to trimming and J lost 4 bases, with 13 bases between them. CDR1 is SQVTM, CDR2 ANQGSEA, per germline.

In this sample, this clone turned up a few times. The rearrangement links TRBV4-3 to TRBJ1-2; D call uncertain. Germline-derived CDR1 and CDR2 are LGHNA and YSLEER. The CDR3 is 15 amino acids. V lost 6 bases to trimming and J lost 0 bases, with 14 bases between them. The CDR3 loop is CASRREVGPNYGYTF. In DNA form, the CDR3 reads TGCGCCAGCAGGAGGGAGGTTGGTCCTAACTATGGCTACACCTTC.

The chain uses TRBV12-5 and TRBJ2-7, with D perhaps TRBD1 (6 bases). The CDR3 runs to 16 residues. The ends were cut back, 0 bases at V and 6 bases at J, with 18 bases in the middle. Germline loops: CDR1 LGHNT, CDR2 FRNRAP. CDR3 loop: CASGLVLGGPVFEQYF. The CDR3, as DNA: TGTGCTAGTGGTTTGGTACTTGGGGGCCCAGTGTTCGAGCAGTACTTC.